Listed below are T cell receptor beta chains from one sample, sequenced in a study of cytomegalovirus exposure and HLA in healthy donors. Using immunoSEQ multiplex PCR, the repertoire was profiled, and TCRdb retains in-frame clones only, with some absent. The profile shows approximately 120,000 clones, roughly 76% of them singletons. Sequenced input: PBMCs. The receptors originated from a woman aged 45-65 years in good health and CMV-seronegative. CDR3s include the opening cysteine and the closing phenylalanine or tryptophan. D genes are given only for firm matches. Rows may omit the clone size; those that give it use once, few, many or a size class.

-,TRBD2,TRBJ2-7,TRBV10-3,CAISDPGLAGEQYF,TGTGCCATCAGTGACCCAGGACTAGCGGGGGAGCAGTACTTC
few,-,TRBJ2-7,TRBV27,CASSRGPTGSYEQYF,TGTGCCAGCAGTCGGGGCCCAACAGGGAGCTACGAGCAGTACTTC
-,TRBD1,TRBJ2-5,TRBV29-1,CSVEDRATGAQETQYF,TGCAGCGTTGAAGATAGGGCCACAGGGGCTCAGGAGACCCAGTACTTC
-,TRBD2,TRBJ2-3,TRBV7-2,CASSQPERDTDTQYF,TGTGCCAGCAGCCAACCCGAGCGGGACACAGATACGCAGTATTTT
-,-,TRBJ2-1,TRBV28,CASSFGFQVVNEQFF,TGTGCCAGCAGTTTCGGATTTCAGGTCGTCAATGAGCAGTTCTTC
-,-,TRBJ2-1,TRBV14,CASSQDPTGAPYNEQFF,TGTGCCAGCAGCCAAGATCCAACGGGAGCCCCCTACAATGAGCAGTTCTTC
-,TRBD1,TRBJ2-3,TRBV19,CASSARDRPYTDTQYF,TGTGCCAGTAGTGCCCGGGACAGGCCCTACACAGATACGCAGTATTTT
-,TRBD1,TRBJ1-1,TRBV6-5,CASRGTGGGTEAFF,TGTGCCAGCAGGGGGACAGGGGGAGGTACTGAAGCTTTCTTT
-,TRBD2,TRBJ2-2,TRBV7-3,CATRVSGSTGELFF,TGTGCCACCCGGGTTAGCGGGAGCACCGGGGAGCTGTTTTTT
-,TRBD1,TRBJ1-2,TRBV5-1,CASSPSPETGGDGYTF,TGCGCCAGCAGCCCCAGCCCCGAGACAGGGGGTGATGGCTACACCTTC
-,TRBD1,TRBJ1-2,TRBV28,CASTRDRPGYTF,TGTGCCAGCACCCGGGACAGGCCTGGCTACACCTTC
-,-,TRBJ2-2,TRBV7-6,CASSLVADLRDTGELFF,TGTGCCAGCAGCTTAGTGGCCGACTTACGAGACACCGGGGAGCTGTTTTTT
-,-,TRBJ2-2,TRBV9,CASSVDLTGELFF,TGTGCCAGCAGCGTAGATCTCACCGGGGAGCTGTTTTTT
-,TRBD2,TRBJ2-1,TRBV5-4,CASSFRLAGRDEQFF,TGTGCCAGCAGCTTTCGGCTAGCGGGCCGCGATGAGCAGTTCTTC
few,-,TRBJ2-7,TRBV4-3,CASSQESGGEQYF,TGCGCCAGCAGCCAAGAGTCCGGGGGCGAGCAGTACTTC
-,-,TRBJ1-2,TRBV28,CTSSPQQGLGYGYTF,TGTACCAGCAGTCCACAACAGGGATTAGGCTATGGCTACACCTTC
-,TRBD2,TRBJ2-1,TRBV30,CAWSVGTSFYNEQFF,TGTGCCTGGAGTGTCGGGACTAGCTTCTACAATGAGCAGTTCTTC
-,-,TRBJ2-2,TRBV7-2,CASSTDSNTGELFF,TGTGCCAGCAGTACGGACTCGAACACCGGGGAGCTGTTTTTT
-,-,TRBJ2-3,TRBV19,CASSILGASTDTQYF,TGTGCCAGTAGTATTCTAGGGGCAAGCACAGATACGCAGTATTTT
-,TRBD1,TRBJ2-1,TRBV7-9,CSSTFFGAGTGGRNEQFF,TGTTCCAGCACCTTTTTTGGAGCCGGGACAGGGGGCAGGAATGAGCAGTTCTTC
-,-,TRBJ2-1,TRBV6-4,CASSDSAGGSEQFF,TGTGCCAGCAGTGACTCTGCAGGGGGGAGCGAGCAGTTCTTC
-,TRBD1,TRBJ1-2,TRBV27,CASSRGTGQQYGYTF,TGTGCCAGCAGTAGAGGGACAGGGCAACAGTACGGCTACACCTTC
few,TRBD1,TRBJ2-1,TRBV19,CASSISGGVSNEQFF,TGTGCCAGTAGTATTTCAGGGGGCGTTAGTAATGAGCAGTTCTTC
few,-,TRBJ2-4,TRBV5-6,CASSMRGAKNIQYF,TGTGCCAGCAGTATGAGGGGGGCCAAAAACATTCAGTACTTC
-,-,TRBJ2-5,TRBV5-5,CASSLEFFADQETQYF,TGTGCCAGCAGCTTGGAATTCTTCGCAGATCAAGAGACCCAGTACTTC
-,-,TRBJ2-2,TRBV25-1,CAAMDGQGLLVTGELFF,TGTGCCGCGATGGACGGGCAGGGGCTATTAGTCACCGGGGAGCTGTTTTTT
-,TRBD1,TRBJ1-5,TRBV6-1,CASSVMANRGNQPQHF,TGTGCCAGCAGTGTGATGGCGAACAGGGGGAATCAGCCCCAGCATTTT
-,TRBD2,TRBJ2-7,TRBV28,CASSPTSGRTYEQYF,TGTGCCAGCAGCCCAACTAGCGGTCGGACCTACGAGCAGTACTTC
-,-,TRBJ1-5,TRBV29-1,CSAAQGGDQPQHF,TGCAGCGCTGCACAGGGAGGGGATCAGCCCCAGCATTTT
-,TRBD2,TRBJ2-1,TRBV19,CASTGGAGGVNEQFF,TGTGCCAGTACCGGGGGAGCGGGAGGGGTCAATGAGCAGTTCTTC
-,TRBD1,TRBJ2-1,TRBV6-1,CASKRRGDRDNEQFF,TGTGCCAGCAAAAGAAGAGGGGACAGAGACAATGAGCAGTTCTTC
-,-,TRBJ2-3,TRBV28,CASSPQSRGDTQYF,TGTGCCAGCAGCCCCCAATCCAGGGGAGATACGCAGTATTTT
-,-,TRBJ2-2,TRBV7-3,CASRGGNTGELFF,TGTGCCAGCAGGGGAGGGAACACCGGGGAGCTGTTTTTT
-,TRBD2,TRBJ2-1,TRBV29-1,CSVETSGRYNEQFF,TGCAGCGTGGAGACTAGCGGGAGGTACAATGAGCAGTTCTTC
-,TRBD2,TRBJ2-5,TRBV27,CASRPTSGTLRETQYF,TGTGCCAGCAGACCGACTAGCGGGACACTCAGGGAGACCCAGTACTTC
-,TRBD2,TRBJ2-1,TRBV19,CASSPPEIAGGPGEQFF,TGTGCCAGTAGTCCGCCCGAAATAGCGGGAGGGCCTGGTGAGCAGTTCTTC
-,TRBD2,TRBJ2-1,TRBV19,CASSMGSGRSDEQFF,TGTGCCAGTAGTATGGGTAGCGGGAGGTCGGATGAGCAGTTCTTC
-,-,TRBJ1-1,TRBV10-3,CAISESRGTEAFF,TGTGCCATCAGTGAGTCCAGGGGAACTGAAGCTTTCTTT
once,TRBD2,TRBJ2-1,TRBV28,CASSPLFSGRTYNEQFF,TGTGCCAGCAGTCCTTTATTTAGCGGGAGGACCTACAATGAGCAGTTCTTC
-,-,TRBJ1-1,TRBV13,CASSLGPRGLKAFF,TGTGCCAGCAGCTTAGGCCCAAGGGGACTCAAAGCTTTCTTT
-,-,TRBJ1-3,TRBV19,CASKPLRGDGNTIYF,TGTGCCAGTAAACCGCTTCGGGGGGATGGAAACACCATATATTTT
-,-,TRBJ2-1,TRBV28,CASSLLSGSMLDEQFF,TGTGCCAGCAGTTTATTATCCGGGTCGATGCTCGATGAGCAGTTCTTC
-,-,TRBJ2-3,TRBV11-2,CASSLVGNTDTQYF,TGTGCCAGCAGCTTAGTCGGTAACACAGATACGCAGTATTTT
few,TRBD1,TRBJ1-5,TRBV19,CASSPGPTGYQPQHF,TGTGCCAGTAGTCCGGGGCCGACAGGGTATCAGCCCCAGCATTTT
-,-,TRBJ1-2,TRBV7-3,CASSPAGGFSGGYTF,TGTGCCAGCAGCCCGGCGGGGGGCTTCTCTGGTGGCTACACCTTC
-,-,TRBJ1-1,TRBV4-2,CASSHRTGVEAFF,TGTGCCAGCAGCCACAGGACCGGGGTTGAAGCTTTCTTT
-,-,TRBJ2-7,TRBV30,CAWTGSEGRLGEQYF,TGTGCCTGGACCGGGTCGGAGGGGAGGCTAGGAGAGCAGTACTTC
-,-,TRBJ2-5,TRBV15,CATRRGGEETQYF,TGTGCCACCAGAAGGGGTGGGGAAGAGACCCAGTACTTC
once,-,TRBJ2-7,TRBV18,CASSPGSFSSYEQYF,TGTGCCAGCTCACCCGGATCTTTTAGCTCCTATGAGCAGTACTTC
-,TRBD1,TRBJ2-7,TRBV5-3,CARSPTLDRDYEQYF,TGTGCCAGAAGCCCGACCCTGGACAGGGACTACGAGCAGTACTTC
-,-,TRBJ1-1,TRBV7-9,CSSSDSGQLMNTEAFF,TGTTCCAGCAGCGATAGTGGACAGTTGATGAACACTGAAGCTTTCTTT
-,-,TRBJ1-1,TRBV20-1,CSASFSGLAFF,TGCAGTGCTAGCTTTTCCGGTCTCGCTTTCTTT
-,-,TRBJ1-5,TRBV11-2,CASTETPNQPQHF,TGTGCCAGCACAGAAACACCTAATCAGCCCCAGCATTTT